Listed here is a single T cell receptor (beta chain). Its antigen is still unknown. These data belong to a study of T-cell reconstitution after alpha-beta-depleted transplantation in children. Study-level points and caveats: By one year post-transplant, T-cell counts and diversity largely arose from T cells that were newly produced. The study traced high day-60 TCRbeta diversity in some patients to surviving recipient T cells and thymic progenitors. Reportedly, only several hundred clones from non-depleted graft cells drove alpha-beta T-cell counts at about two months.

Preparation of the TCRbeta library was carried out with unique molecular identifiers. One entry per CDR3 protein results from TCRdb running MiXCR on the PCR reads. The profile shows some 830,000 distinct CDR3 sequences, 15% to 20% of them singletons. This CDR3 has 15 residues. V dropped 3 bases and J dropped 2; count of bases not matched to a gene: 2. This clonotype was obtained from a male patient between 5 and 17 years old who had a stem cell transplant for acute lymphoblastic leukemia, so the T cells may come from the graft donor. This specimen consisted of PBMCs, mostly from graft donor cells, obtained 360 days after TCRalphabeta/CD19-depleted stem cell transplant. V and J are TRBV12-3 or TRBV12-4 and TRBJ1-5; the match to TRBD1 covers 9 bases. CDR3 sequence reads: CASSFDRGGNQPQHF. Here the CDR3 DNA reads TGTGCCAGCAGTTTCGACAGGGGGGGCAATCAGCCCCAGCATTTT.